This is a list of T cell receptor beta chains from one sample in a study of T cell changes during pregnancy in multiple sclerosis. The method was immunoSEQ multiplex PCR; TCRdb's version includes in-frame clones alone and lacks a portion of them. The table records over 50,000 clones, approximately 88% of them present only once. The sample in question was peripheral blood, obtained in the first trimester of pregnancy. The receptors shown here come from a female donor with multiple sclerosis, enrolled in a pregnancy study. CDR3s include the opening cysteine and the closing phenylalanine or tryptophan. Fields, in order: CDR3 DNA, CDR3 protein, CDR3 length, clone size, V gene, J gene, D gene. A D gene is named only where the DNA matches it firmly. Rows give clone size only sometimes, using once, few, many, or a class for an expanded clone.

CDR3nt: TGTGCCAGTAGTATGGGGGGGGCAGAGAATGAAAAACTGTTTTTT
CDR3aa: CASSMGGAENEKLFF
len: 15
abundance: NA
v_gene: TRBV19
j_gene: TRBJ1-4
d_gene: NA

CDR3nt: TGCGCCAGCAGTCAATCAGGGGAGGACCAGCCTTACGAGCAGTACTTC
CDR3aa: CASSQSGEDQPYEQYF
len: 16
abundance: NA
v_gene: TRBV23-1
j_gene: TRBJ2-7
d_gene: NA

CDR3nt: TGTGCCAGCAGTGACAACTACGAGCAGTACTTC
CDR3aa: CASSDNYEQYF
len: 11
abundance: NA
v_gene: TRBV7-8
j_gene: TRBJ2-7
d_gene: NA

CDR3nt: TGTGCCTGGACCGGGACAGGGAACTCCTACGAGCAGTACTTC
CDR3aa: CAWTGTGNSYEQYF
len: 14
abundance: NA
v_gene: TRBV30
j_gene: TRBJ2-7
d_gene: TRBD1

CDR3nt: TGTGCCAGCACCATACAGGGGGACTCCTACGAGCAGTACTTC
CDR3aa: CASTIQGDSYEQYF
len: 14
abundance: NA
v_gene: TRBV6-6
j_gene: TRBJ2-7
d_gene: TRBD1

CDR3nt: TGCGCCAGCAGCCAAGATCCAGGGGTAAACTATGGCTACACCTTC
CDR3aa: CASSQDPGVNYGYTF
len: 15
abundance: once
v_gene: TRBV4-1
j_gene: TRBJ1-2
d_gene: NA

CDR3nt: TGTGCCAGCAGTGTGGACAGGGGGTTAAGAAATGAGCAGTTCTTC
CDR3aa: CASSVDRGLRNEQFF
len: 15
abundance: NA
v_gene: TRBV28
j_gene: TRBJ2-1
d_gene: TRBD1

CDR3nt: TGTGCCAGCAGGGGGACAGGACAAAACATTCAGTACTTC
CDR3aa: CASRGTGQNIQYF
len: 13
abundance: NA
v_gene: TRBV6-5
j_gene: TRBJ2-4
d_gene: TRBD1

CDR3nt: TGCGCCAGCAGCCAAGTTGGACAGCATGGCTACACCTTC
CDR3aa: CASSQVGQHGYTF
len: 13
abundance: NA
v_gene: TRBV4-3
j_gene: TRBJ1-2
d_gene: NA

CDR3nt: TGTGCCAGCAGTTACTACGGGACAAATAGGGAAACCCAGTACTTC
CDR3aa: CASSYYGTNRETQYF
len: 15
abundance: NA
v_gene: TRBV6-5
j_gene: TRBJ2-5
d_gene: NA

CDR3nt: TGTGCCAGCAGCTCCCGGGACACCGCTAAGGAGACCCAGTACTTC
CDR3aa: CASSSRDTAKETQYF
len: 15
abundance: NA
v_gene: TRBV7-2
j_gene: TRBJ2-5
d_gene: NA

CDR3nt: TGTGCCAGCAGTCCTTCCCTTGGCGGGGCCAACGTCCTGACTTTC
CDR3aa: CASSPSLGGANVLTF
len: 15
abundance: once
v_gene: TRBV6-5
j_gene: TRBJ2-6
d_gene: NA

CDR3nt: TGTGCCAGCAGGGGCGGGTTGGCGGGGTCCCATCACGAGCAGTACTTC
CDR3aa: CASRGGLAGSHHEQYF
len: 16
abundance: NA
v_gene: TRBV2
j_gene: TRBJ2-7
d_gene: NA

CDR3nt: TGCGCCAGCAGCCGAGCGGGGGGGAGGGAGACCCAGTACTTC
CDR3aa: CASSRAGGRETQYF
len: 14
abundance: NA
v_gene: TRBV4-3
j_gene: TRBJ2-5
d_gene: TRBD2

CDR3nt: TGTGCCAGCTCACCTGGGACAGGGGAGGTCTCCGAGCAGTACTTC
CDR3aa: CASSPGTGEVSEQYF
len: 15
abundance: once
v_gene: TRBV18
j_gene: TRBJ2-7
d_gene: TRBD1

CDR3nt: TGTGCCAGCAGTTCGAGTAACCAAGAGACCCAGTACTTC
CDR3aa: CASSSSNQETQYF
len: 13
abundance: NA
v_gene: TRBV28
j_gene: TRBJ2-5
d_gene: NA

CDR3nt: TGTGCCAGCAGCGCGACAGGGGTAAGCAATCAGCCCCAGCATTTT
CDR3aa: CASSATGVSNQPQHF
len: 15
abundance: NA
v_gene: TRBV2
j_gene: TRBJ1-5
d_gene: TRBD1

CDR3nt: TGTGCCAGCAGCTCACTAGCGGGAGGGCCAGATACGCAGTATTTT
CDR3aa: CASSSLAGGPDTQYF
len: 15
abundance: NA
v_gene: TRBV5-5
j_gene: TRBJ2-3
d_gene: TRBD2

CDR3nt: TGTGCCAGCAGCTTACTGACTAGCGGGTCAGATACGCAGTATTTT
CDR3aa: CASSLLTSGSDTQYF
len: 15
abundance: NA
v_gene: TRBV7-2
j_gene: TRBJ2-3
d_gene: TRBD2

CDR3nt: TGCGCCAGCAGTGGGCGACTAGCGGGAGGCGAAGATACGCAGTATTTT
CDR3aa: CASSGRLAGGEDTQYF
len: 16
abundance: few
v_gene: TRBV10-1
j_gene: TRBJ2-3
d_gene: TRBD2